This entry lists 2 T cell receptor beta chains sequenced from one sample in a study of glioma-infiltrating T cells. The iRepertoire nested amplicon-rescue multiplex PCR amplified TCR alpha and beta CDR3s from RNA. Each CDR3 protein is one row after TCRdb ran MiXCR on the multiplex PCR reads. Altogether around 2,700 distinct CDR3 sequences are present, approximately 35% being singletons, with the ten largest covering roughly 6.6%. The sequencing input was glioma tissue, nonneoplastic brain tissue, or PBMCs (not recorded which). All receptors derive from a human donor with low-grade glioma or glioblastoma, undergoing nonglioma brain surgery, or in good health (not recorded which).

This sequence joins TRBV6-2 or TRBV6-3 and TRBJ1-1; 12 nucleotides align to TRBD1. This CDR3 contains 14 residues. CDR1 and CDR2 from the germline V gene are MNHEY and SVGEGT. Trimming removed 8 bases from V and 10 bases from J; junction bases left unmatched: 11. CDR3 sequence reads: CASPPGTGGQGAFF. For the CDR3, the DNA is TGTGCCAGCCCCCCCGGGACAGGGGGCCAGGGAGCTTTCTTT.

This clonotype rates as medium-sized (0.01 to 0.1%). The chain carries TRBV6-1 and TRBJ2-4, with a weak D call TRBD1 (8 bases). The V gene lost 6 bases and the J gene lost 9 bases, with 21 bases spanning the gap. Germline loops: CDR1 MNHNS, CDR2 SASEGT. CDR3 length: 15 residues. Here the CDR3 reads CASSLTGAPGGIQYF. The CDR3 DNA reads TGTGCCAGCAGCTTGACAGGGGCTCCGGGGGGCATTCAGTACTTC.